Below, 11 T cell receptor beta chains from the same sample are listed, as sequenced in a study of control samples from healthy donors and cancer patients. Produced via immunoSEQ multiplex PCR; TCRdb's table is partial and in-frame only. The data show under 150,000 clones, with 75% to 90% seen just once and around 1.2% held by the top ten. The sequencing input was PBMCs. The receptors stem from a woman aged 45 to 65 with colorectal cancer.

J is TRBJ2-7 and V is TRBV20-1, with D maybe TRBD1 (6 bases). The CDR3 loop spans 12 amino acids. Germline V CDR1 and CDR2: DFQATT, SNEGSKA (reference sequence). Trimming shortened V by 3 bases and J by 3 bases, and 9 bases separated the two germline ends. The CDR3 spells CSASPGVYEQYF. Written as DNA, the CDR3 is TGCAGTGCTAGTCCAGGGGTCTACGAGCAGTACTTC.

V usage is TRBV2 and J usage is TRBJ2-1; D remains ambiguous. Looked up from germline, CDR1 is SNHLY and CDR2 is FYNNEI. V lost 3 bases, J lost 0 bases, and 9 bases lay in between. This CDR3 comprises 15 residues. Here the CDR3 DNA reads TGTGCCAGCAGTGATATTCTCAGCTCCTACAATGAGCAGTTCTTC. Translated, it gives CASSDILSSYNEQFF.

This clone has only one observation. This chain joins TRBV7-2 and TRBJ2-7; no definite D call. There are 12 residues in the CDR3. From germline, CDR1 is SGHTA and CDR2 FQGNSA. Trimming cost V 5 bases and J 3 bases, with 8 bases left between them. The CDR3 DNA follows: TGTGCCAGCAGCGAAATCGGCTACGAGCAGTACTTC. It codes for CASSEIGYEQYF. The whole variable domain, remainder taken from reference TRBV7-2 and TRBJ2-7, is GAGVSQSPSNKVTEKGKDVELRCDPISGHTALYWYRQSLGQGLEFLIYFQGNSAPDKSGLPSDRFSAERTGGSVSTLTIQRTQQEDSAVYLCASSEIGYEQYFGPGTRLTVT.

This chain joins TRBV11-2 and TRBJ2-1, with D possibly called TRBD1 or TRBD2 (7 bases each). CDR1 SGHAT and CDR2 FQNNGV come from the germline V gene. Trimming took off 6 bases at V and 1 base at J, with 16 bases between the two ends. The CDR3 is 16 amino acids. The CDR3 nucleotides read TGTGCCAGCAGTTATCAGGGGGGGGTTTCCTACAATGAGCAGTTCTTC. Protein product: CASSYQGGVSYNEQFF. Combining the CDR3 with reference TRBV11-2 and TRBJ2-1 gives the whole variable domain EAGVAQSPRYKIIEKRQSVAFWCNPISGHATLYWYQQILGQGPKLLIQFQNNGVVDDSQLPKDRFSAERLKGVDSTLKIQPAKLEDSAVYLCASSYQGGVSYNEQFFGPGTRLTVL.

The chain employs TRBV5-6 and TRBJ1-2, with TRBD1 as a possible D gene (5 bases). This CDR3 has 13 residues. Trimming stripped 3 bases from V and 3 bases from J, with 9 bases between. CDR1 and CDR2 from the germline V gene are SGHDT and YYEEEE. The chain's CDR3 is CASSYDSDYGYTF. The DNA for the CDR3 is TGTGCCAGCAGCTACGACAGTGACTATGGCTACACCTTC.

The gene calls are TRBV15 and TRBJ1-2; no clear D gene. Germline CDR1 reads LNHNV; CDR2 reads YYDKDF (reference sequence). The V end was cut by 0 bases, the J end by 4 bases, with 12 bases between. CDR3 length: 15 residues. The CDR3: CATSRDSSGPYGYTF. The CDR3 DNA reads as TGTGCCACCAGCAGAGACAGTTCCGGGCCCTATGGCTACACCTTC.

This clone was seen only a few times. This CDR3 is CASSYASNSPLHF. For the CDR3, the DNA is TGTGCCAGCAGTTACGCTTCTAATTCACCCCTCCACTTT. The V and J genes are TRBV6-5 and TRBJ1-6; no definite D call. V was clipped by 2 bases and J by 6 bases, with 5 bases between them. This CDR3 has 13 residues. Per the germline V gene, CDR1 is MNHEY and CDR2 is SVGAGI.

CDR3 DNA: TGTGCCAGCAGCCGACAAGGGTCGGACGGGGAGCTGTTTTTT. Amino acid sequence: CASSRQGSDGELFF. The rearrangement links TRBV3-1 (or the pseudogene TRBV3-2) to TRBJ2-2; D gene ambiguous. Germline-derived CDR1 and CDR2 are LGHDT and YNNKEL (reference sequence). This CDR3 region has 14 residues. V lost 4 bases, J lost 7 bases, and 13 bases lay in between.

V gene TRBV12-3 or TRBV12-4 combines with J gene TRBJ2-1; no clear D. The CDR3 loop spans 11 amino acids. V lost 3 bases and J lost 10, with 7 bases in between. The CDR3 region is CASSFAGEQFF. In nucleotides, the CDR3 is TGTGCCAGCAGTTTTGCCGGCGAGCAGTTCTTC.

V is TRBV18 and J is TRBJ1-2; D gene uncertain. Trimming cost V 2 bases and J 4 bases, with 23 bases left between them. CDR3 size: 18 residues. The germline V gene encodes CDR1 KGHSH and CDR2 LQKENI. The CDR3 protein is CASSPITVLGSSSYGYTF. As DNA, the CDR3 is TGTGCCAGCTCACCAATTACGGTATTGGGCAGCTCATCCTATGGCTACACCTTC.

The CDR3 region has the DNA TGTGCCAGCTCAACACGGGCCGGGGGGTACGAGCAGTACTTC. It encodes CASSTRAGGYEQYF. The chain is built from TRBV18 and TRBJ2-7, with 7 bases aligning to TRBD2. Trimming at V came to 5 bases and at J to 4 bases, leaving 8 bases not matched to a gene. Germline V lookup: CDR1 KGHSH, CDR2 LQKENI. This CDR3 comprises 14 residues. Drawing the rest from reference TRBV18 and TRBJ2-7, the complete variable domain is NAGVMQNPRHLVRRRGQEARLRCSPMKGHSHVYWYRQLPEEGLKFMVYLQKENIIDESGMPKERFSAEFPKEGPSILRIQQVVRGDSAAYFCASSTRAGGYEQYFGPGTRLTVT.